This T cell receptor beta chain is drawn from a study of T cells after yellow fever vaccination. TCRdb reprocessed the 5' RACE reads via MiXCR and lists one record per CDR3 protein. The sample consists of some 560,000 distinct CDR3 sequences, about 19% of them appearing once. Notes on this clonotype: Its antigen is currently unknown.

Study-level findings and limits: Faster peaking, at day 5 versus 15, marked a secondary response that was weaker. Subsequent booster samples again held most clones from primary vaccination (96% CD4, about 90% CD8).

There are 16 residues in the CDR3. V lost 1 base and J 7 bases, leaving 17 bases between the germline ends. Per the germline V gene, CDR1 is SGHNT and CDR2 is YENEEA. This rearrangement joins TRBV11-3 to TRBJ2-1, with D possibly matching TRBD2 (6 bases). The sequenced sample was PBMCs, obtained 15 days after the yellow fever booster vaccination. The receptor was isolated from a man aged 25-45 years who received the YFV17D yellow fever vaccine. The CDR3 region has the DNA TGTGCCAGCAGCTTAGTAGGCCAGGGAGGTGGTAATGAGCAGTTCTTC. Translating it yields CASSLVGQGGGNEQFF. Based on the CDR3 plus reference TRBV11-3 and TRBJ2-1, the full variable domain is EAGVVQSPRYKIIEKKQPVAFWCNPISGHNTLYWYLQNLGQGPELLIRYENEEAVDDSQLPKDRFSAERLKGVDSTLKIQPAELGDSAVYLCASSLVGQGGGNEQFFGPGTRLTVL.